The next 19 T cell receptor beta chains were all read from a single sample in a study of HIV-infected children after antiretroviral therapy interruption. The TCR library was built from RNA with a 3' RACE protocol and unique molecular identifiers. TCRdb analysed the 3' RACE reads with MiXCR anew, one entry per CDR3 protein. The sample includes about 83,000 distinct CDR3 sequences, about 6.9% seen only once; the top ten take around 1.1%. As to treatment: PENTA 11 planned treatment interruption arm or continuous ART arm. The specimen was CD45RA+ CD4+ T cells from PBMCs, pooled from several time points, collected from a donor given antiretroviral therapy, either interrupted or continuous. The subset denotes: naive CD4+ CD45RA+ CD45RO- T cells. The receptors shown here come from a pool of human donors with HIV.

This sequence joins TRBV7-3 and TRBJ1-2; unclear D gene. V was clipped by 3 bases and J by 8 bases, with 10 bases between them. The CDR3 runs 12 residues. Germline V gene data show CDR1 as SGHTA and CDR2 as FQGTGA. CDR3 sequence reads: CASSLPDGGYTF. The CDR3 nucleotides are TGTGCCAGCAGCTTGCCCGATGGAGGCTACACCTTC.

This clonotype was seen a handful of times. The chain is built from TRBV9 and TRBJ2-5; no clear D gene. The length of the CDR3 is 12 residues. Germline CDR1 is SGDLS and CDR2 is YYNGEE. Between the trimmed V and J ends, which lost 8 bases and 5 bases, there was a span of 13 bases. This CDR3 is CARYPRRETQYF. In DNA, the CDR3 is TGTGCCAGATACCCCCGCCGGGAGACCCAGTACTTC.

The chain uses TRBV5-8 and TRBJ2-7; the match to TRBD1 covers 9 bases. The CDR3 extends over 13 amino acids. V lost 8 bases, J lost 5 bases, and 8 bases stayed unmatched. Germline CDR1 is SGHTS and CDR2 is YDEGEE. CDR3 coding DNA: TGTGCCAGTTCGGACAGGGGTGTAAACGAGCAGTACTTC. Amino acid sequence: CASSDRGVNEQYF.

This clonotype was observed many times. V and J are TRBV9 and TRBJ1-5; D possibly corresponds to TRBD1 (5 bases). The CDR3 length is 14 residues. The V end was cut by 0 bases, the J end by 2 bases, with 6 bases between. CDR1 is SGDLS and CDR2 is YYNGEE in the germline V gene. The CDR3 DNA reads as TGTGCCAGCAGCGTAGAAGGGGGCAATCAGCCCCAGCATTTT. This sequence encodes CASSVEGGNQPQHF.

This clonotype was found a few times. This chain links TRBV11-2 with TRBJ2-3; TRBD2 matches at 13 bases. Germline CDR1 SGHAT, CDR2 FQNNGV. The ends lost 6 bases at V and 3 bases at J; junction bases unmatched: 9. The CDR3 length is 17 residues. CDR3 amino acids: CASSRTSGGAITDTQYF. The CDR3 DNA sequence: TGTGCCAGCAGTCGAACTAGCGGGGGGGCCATAACAGATACGCAGTATTTT. Variable domain in full (rest from reference TRBV11-2 and TRBJ2-3): EAGVAQSPRYKIIEKRQSVAFWCNPISGHATLYWYQQILGQGPKLLIQFQNNGVVDDSQLPKDRFSAERLKGVDSTLKIQPAKLEDSAVYLCASSRTSGGAITDTQYFGPGTRLTVL.

This clonotype was counted many times. The chain uses TRBV20-1 and TRBJ1-1; tentatively, D is TRBD1 (6 bases). Deletions cut 5 bases from V and 8 bases from J, with 9 bases between. From germline, CDR1 is DFQATT and CDR2 SNEGSKA (reference sequence). The CDR3 runs to 10 residues. The CDR3 nucleotides are TGCAGTGCTTTCGGGACAGAAGCTTTCTTT. Protein sequence: CSAFGTEAFF.

This clonotype has at least ten counts. The rearrangement uses TRBV11-3 and TRBJ2-7; D gene uncertain. V was cut by 5 bases and J by 0 bases, with 17 bases left in between. CDR3 size: 16 residues. CDR1 and CDR2 from the germline V gene are SGHNT and YENEEA. The CDR3 bases are TGTGCCAGCAGCAGAACCCCAGAGATCTACTCCTACGAGCAGTACTTC. Translation gives CASSRTPEIYSYEQYF.

This clonotype was observed many times. The J gene is TRBJ1-1, the V gene TRBV7-3, with D possibly TRBD1 on 6 matching bases. There are 14 residues in the CDR3. The germline CDR1 and CDR2 sequences are SGHTA and FQGTGA. Trimming took 5 bases from V and 1 from J, leaving 11 bases between them. The CDR3 nucleotides read TGTGCCAGCAGCCGGGGACACCAGAACACTGAAGCTTTCTTT. This codes for CASSRGHQNTEAFF.

There are many counts of this clonotype. The DNA for the CDR3 is TGTGCCAGCAGTGTAATACGCGGGGAGCTGTTTTTT. Translated: CASSVIRGELFF. The rearrangement uses TRBV6-1 and TRBJ2-2, with unresolved D. The CDR3 extends over 12 amino acids. The germline V and J ends were trimmed by 4 bases and 7 bases, with 7 bases remaining between them. Germline assignment: CDR1 MNHNS and CDR2 SASEGT.

This clonotype was counted ten times or more. The V and J genes are TRBV7-2 and TRBJ1-1; weak D call: TRBD1 (5 bases). Germline-derived CDR1 and CDR2 are SGHTA and FQGNSA. CDR3 size: 18 residues. V lost 4 bases, J lost 7 bases, and 28 bases lay in between. The CDR3 sequence is CASSSVGWGSKTKNEAFF. The CDR3 DNA is TGTGCCAGCAGCTCAGTAGGTTGGGGGTCCAAAACAAAGAATGAAGCTTTCTTT. The whole variable domain, remainder taken from reference TRBV7-2 and TRBJ1-1, is GAGVSQSPSNKVTEKGKDVELRCDPISGHTALYWYRQSLGQGLEFLIYFQGNSAPDKSGLPSDRFSAERTGGSVSTLTIQRTQQEDSAVYLCASSSVGWGSKTKNEAFFGQGTRLTVV.

The V and J genes are TRBV11-2 and TRBJ2-1; D remains ambiguous. Trimming cost V 8 bases and J 6 bases, with 26 bases left between them. There are 17 residues in the CDR3. Germline CDR1 SGHAT, CDR2 FQNNGV. The CDR3 loop is CASRKNKVGQISNEQFF. Written as DNA, the CDR3 is TGTGCCAGCCGAAAGAATAAGGTCGGTCAAATCAGCAATGAGCAGTTCTTC.

This clonotype was counted ten times or more. The V gene is TRBV7-3, the J gene TRBJ2-7, with 7 bases matching TRBD1. V was pared by 5 bases and J by 3 bases, with 7 bases of the junction left unmatched. The CDR3 is made up of 14 amino acids. The germline CDR1 and CDR2 sequences are SGHTA and FQGTGA. CDR3 sequence (DNA): TGTGCCAGCAGCGCCGGTGGACAGGTCTACGAGCAGTACTTC. This sequence encodes CASSAGGQVYEQYF.

This clonotype turned up a few times. The rearrangement uses TRBV29-1 and TRBJ1-4, with unresolved D. The germline V gene has CDR1 SQVTM and CDR2 ANQGSEA. CDR3 length: 13 amino acids. The ends were cut back, 4 bases at V and 2 bases at J, with 8 bases in the middle. The CDR3 region is CSVGLRTNEKLFF. The CDR3 nucleotides read TGCAGCGTTGGGTTGAGGACTAATGAAAAACTGTTTTTT.

At least ten counts were recorded for this clonotype. The chain joins TRBV19 to TRBJ2-1; no definite D call. Trimming left V 3 bases short and J 6 bases short, with 9 bases between. The CDR3 covers 13 residues. Germline V gene data show CDR1 as LNHDA and CDR2 as SQIVND (reference sequence). CDR3 sequence: CASSIASPNEQFF. In DNA, the CDR3 is TGTGCCAGTAGTATTGCGAGCCCCAATGAGCAGTTCTTC.

This clonotype occurred many times. The chain is built from TRBV24-1 and TRBJ2-2; TRBD1 agrees at 12 bases. Germline CDR1 KGHDR, CDR2 SFDVKD. Germline trimming cut 7 bases from V and 7 bases from J; bases unmatched to any gene: 6. The CDR3 is 15 residues long. CDR3 amino acids: CATSPGQGASGELFF. For the CDR3, the DNA is TGTGCCACCAGCCCGGGACAGGGGGCGAGCGGGGAGCTGTTTTTT.

This clonotype has ten or more counts. The chain joins TRBV28 to TRBJ1-5; no reliable D call. This CDR3 has 16 amino acids. With 4 bases removed from V and 0 bases from J, the gap between germline ends came to 13 bases. The germline V gene has CDR1 MDHEN and CDR2 SYDVKM. The CDR3: CASSSGMDGSNQPQHF. CDR3 sequence (DNA): TGTGCCAGCAGTTCCGGAATGGACGGTAGCAATCAGCCCCAGCATTTT.

This clonotype was observed at least ten times. The chain has TRBV9 and TRBJ1-1, with TRBD1 matching over 9 bases. The V segment lost 3 bases and the J segment 6 bases; nucleotides outside the gene matches: 3. The CDR3 length is 13 residues. Germline CDR1 and CDR2: SGDLS and YYNGEE. CDR3 residues: CASSARQGAEAFF. The CDR3 bases are TGTGCCAGCAGCGCCCGACAGGGGGCTGAAGCTTTCTTT.

This chain links TRBV11-1 with TRBJ2-7, with 8 bases fitting TRBD1. The trim removed 5 bases at V and 4 bases at J, leaving 10 bases unmatched. The CDR3 runs to 15 residues. Germline CDR1 reads SGHAT; CDR2 reads FQDESV (reference sequence). The CDR3 nucleotides read TGTGCCAGCAGCGTCAGGGGGCAAGTGTGGTACGAGCAGTACTTC. It is translated as CASSVRGQVWYEQYF.

This clonotype was found many times. The chain has TRBV6-6 and TRBJ1-1, with a weak D call TRBD1 (6 bases). Trimming pared 6 bases from V and 4 bases from J, leaving 27 bases between. CDR1 and CDR2 from the germline V gene are MNHNY and SVGAGI (reference sequence). There are 18 residues in the CDR3. Here the CDR3 reads CASSLTIPRTAGGTEAFF. Written as DNA, the CDR3 is TGTGCCAGCAGCCTTACTATCCCCAGGACAGCGGGAGGCACTGAAGCTTTCTTT.